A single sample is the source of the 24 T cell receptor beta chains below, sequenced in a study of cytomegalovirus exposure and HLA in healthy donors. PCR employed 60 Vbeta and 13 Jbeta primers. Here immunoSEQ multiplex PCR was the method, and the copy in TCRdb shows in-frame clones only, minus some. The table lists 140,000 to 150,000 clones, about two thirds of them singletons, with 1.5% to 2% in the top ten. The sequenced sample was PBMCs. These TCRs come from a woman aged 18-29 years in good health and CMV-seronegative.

The CDR3 coding sequence is TGTGCCAGCAGCGGACAGGGGGCCGAAGAGACCCAGTACTTC. It yields the protein CASSGQGAEETQYF. The rearrangement links TRBV2 to TRBJ2-5, with 11 positions matching TRBD1. Germline loops: CDR1 SNHLY, CDR2 FYNNEI. This CDR3 comprises 14 residues. The V segment lost 6 bases and the J segment 3 bases; nucleotides outside the gene matches: 3.

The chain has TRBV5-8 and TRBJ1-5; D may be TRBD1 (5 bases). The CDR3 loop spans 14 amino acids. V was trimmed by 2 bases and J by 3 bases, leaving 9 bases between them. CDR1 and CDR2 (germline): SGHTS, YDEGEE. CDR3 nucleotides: TGTGCCAGCAGCTTCAGTGGGGCCAATCAGCCCCAGCATTTT. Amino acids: CASSFSGANQPQHF.

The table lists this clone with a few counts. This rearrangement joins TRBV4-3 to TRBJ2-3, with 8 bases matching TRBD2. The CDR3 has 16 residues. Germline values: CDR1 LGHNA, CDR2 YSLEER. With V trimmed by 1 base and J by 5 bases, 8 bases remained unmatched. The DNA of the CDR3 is TGCGCCAGCAGCCAAGCAGCGGGGGCCGGAGAAGATACGCAGTATTTT. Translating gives CASSQAAGAGEDTQYF.

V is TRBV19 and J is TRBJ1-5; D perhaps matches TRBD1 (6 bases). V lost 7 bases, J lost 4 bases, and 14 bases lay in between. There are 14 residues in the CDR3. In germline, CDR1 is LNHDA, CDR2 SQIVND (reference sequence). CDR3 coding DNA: TGTGCCAGTAAGACACCGGGACAAAATCAGCCCCAGCATTTT. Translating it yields CASKTPGQNQPQHF.

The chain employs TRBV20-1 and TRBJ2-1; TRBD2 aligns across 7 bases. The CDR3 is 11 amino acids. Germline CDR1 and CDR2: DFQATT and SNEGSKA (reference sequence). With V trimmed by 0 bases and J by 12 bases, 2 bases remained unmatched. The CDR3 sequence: CSARDRLAQFF. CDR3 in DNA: TGCAGTGCTAGAGACCGACTAGCGCAGTTCTTC.

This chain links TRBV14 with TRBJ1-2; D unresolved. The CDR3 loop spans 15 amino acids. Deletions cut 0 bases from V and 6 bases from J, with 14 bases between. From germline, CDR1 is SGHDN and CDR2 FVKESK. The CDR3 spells CASSQEAREWDGYTF. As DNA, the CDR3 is TGTGCCAGCAGCCAAGAAGCGAGGGAATGGGATGGCTACACCTTC.

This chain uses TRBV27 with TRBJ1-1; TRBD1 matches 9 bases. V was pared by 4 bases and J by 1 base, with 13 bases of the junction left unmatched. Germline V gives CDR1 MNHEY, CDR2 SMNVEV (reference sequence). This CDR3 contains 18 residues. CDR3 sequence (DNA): TGTGCCAGCAGTTCCATCGGTACAGGGGGCAGGCAGAACACTGAAGCTTTCTTT. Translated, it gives CASSSIGTGGRQNTEAFF.

The CDR3 protein is CASSTQGAGRNEQFF. The DNA for the CDR3 is TGTGCCAGTAGTACACAGGGGGCCGGTCGGAATGAGCAGTTCTTC. This chain uses TRBV19 with TRBJ2-1, with 9 bases matching TRBD1. The CDR3 length is 15 residues. The V segment lost 4 bases and the J segment 7 bases; nucleotides outside the gene matches: 8. Per germline, CDR1 LNHDA and CDR2 SQIVND (reference sequence).

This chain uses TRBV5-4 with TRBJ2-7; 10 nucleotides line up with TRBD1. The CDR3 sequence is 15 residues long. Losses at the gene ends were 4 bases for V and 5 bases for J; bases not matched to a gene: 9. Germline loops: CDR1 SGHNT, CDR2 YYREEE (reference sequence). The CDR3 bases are TGTGCCAGCAGCCCGGGGGGACAGGGGTTCAACGAGCAGTACGTC. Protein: CASSPGGQGFNEQYV.

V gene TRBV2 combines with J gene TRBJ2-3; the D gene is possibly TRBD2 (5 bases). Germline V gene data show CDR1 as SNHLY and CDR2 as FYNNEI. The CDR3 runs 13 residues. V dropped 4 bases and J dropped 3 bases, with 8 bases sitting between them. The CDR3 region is CASSVRETDTQYF. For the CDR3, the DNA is TGTGCCAGCAGTGTACGGGAAACAGATACGCAGTATTTT.

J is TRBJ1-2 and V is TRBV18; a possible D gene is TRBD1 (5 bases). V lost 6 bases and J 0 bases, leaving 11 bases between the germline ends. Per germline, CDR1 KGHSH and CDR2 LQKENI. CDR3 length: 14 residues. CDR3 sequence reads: CASSPDRANYGYTF. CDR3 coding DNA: TGTGCCAGCTCCCCTGACAGAGCTAACTATGGCTACACCTTC.

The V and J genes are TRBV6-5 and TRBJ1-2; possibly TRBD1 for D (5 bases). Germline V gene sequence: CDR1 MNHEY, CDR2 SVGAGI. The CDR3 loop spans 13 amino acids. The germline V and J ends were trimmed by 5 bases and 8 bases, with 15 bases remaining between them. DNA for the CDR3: TGTGCCAGCAGTCTGTTAGGGGCAGGGGGCTACACCTTC. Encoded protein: CASSLLGAGGYTF.

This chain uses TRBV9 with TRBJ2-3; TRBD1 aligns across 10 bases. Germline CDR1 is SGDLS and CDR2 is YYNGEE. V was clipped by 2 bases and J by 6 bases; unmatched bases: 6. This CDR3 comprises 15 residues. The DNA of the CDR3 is TGTGCCAGCAGCGTTCGACAGGGGGCGGGGGATACGCAGTATTTT. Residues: CASSVRQGAGDTQYF.

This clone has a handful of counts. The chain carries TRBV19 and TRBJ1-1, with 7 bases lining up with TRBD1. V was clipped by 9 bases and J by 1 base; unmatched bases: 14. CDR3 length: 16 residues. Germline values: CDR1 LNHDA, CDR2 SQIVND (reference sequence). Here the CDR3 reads CASLVWTWTGNTEAFF. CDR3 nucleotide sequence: TGTGCCAGCCTTGTATGGACTTGGACAGGGAACACTGAAGCTTTCTTT.

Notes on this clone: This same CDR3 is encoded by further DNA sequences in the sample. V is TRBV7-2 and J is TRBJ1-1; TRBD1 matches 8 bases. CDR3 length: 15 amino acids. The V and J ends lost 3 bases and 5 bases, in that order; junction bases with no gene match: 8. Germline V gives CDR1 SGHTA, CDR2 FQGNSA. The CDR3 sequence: CASSFSSTGDTEAFF. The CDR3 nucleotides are TGTGCCAGCAGCTTTTCCTCGACAGGGGATACTGAAGCTTTCTTT. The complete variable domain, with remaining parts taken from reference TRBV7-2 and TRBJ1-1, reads GAGVSQSPSNKVTEKGKDVELRCDPISGHTALYWYRQSLGQGLEFLIYFQGNSAPDKSGLPSDRFSAERTGGSVSTLTIQRTQQEDSAVYLCASSFSSTGDTEAFFGQGTRLTVV.

Written as DNA, the CDR3 is TGTGCCAGCAGCCCTCCGTCGGGGTTGGGACAAAATCCATACGAGCAGTACTTC. It translates to CASSPPSGLGQNPYEQYF. This chain uses TRBV7-9 with TRBJ2-7, with TRBD1 as a possible D gene (6 bases). The CDR3 consists of 18 residues. Trimming removed 5 bases at V and 4 bases at J, with 27 bases between. In germline, CDR1 is SEHNR, CDR2 FQNEAQ (reference sequence).

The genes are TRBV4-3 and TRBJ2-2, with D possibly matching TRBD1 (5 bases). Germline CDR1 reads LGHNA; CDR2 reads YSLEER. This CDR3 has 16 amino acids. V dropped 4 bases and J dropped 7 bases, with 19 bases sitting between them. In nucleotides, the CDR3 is TGCGCCAGCAGCCTAGGGGCCTTCCTAAGGGGCGGGGAGCTGTTTTTT. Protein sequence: CASSLGAFLRGGELFF.

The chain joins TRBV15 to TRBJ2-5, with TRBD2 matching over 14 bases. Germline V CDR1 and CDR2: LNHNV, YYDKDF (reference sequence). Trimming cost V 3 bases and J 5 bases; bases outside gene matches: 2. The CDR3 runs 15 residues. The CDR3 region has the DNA TGTGCCACCAGCAGTCGACTAGCGGGGGGGGAGACCCAGTACTTC. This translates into CATSSRLAGGETQYF.

CDR3 coding DNA: TGTGCCAGCTCATATGGACTAGCGGGAGCCGAGACCCAGTACTTC. Translated, it gives CASSYGLAGAETQYF. The V gene is TRBV18, the J gene TRBJ2-5; the match to TRBD2 covers 13 bases. V was clipped by 5 bases and J by 5 bases; unmatched bases: 5. The CDR3 runs 15 residues. CDR1 and CDR2 from the germline V gene are KGHSH and LQKENI.

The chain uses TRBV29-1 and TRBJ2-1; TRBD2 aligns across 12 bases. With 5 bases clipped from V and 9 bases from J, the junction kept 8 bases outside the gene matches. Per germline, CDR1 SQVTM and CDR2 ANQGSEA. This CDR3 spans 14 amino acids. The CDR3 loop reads CSVQTSGSSGEQFF. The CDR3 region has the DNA TGCAGCGTTCAGACTAGCGGGAGCAGCGGTGAGCAGTTCTTC.

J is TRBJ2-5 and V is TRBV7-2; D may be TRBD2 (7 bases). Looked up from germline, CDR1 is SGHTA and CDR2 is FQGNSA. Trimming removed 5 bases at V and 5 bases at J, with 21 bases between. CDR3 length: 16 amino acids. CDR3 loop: CASSGWGGPDRETQYF. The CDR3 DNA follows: TGTGCCAGCAGCGGGTGGGGGGGCCCGGACCGGGAGACCCAGTACTTC.

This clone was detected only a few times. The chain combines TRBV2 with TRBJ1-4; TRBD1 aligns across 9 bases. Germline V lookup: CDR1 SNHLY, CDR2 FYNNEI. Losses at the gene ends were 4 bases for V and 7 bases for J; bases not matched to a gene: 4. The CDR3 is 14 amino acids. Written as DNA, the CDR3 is TGTGCCAGCAGTGTACAGGGGGCCGGTGAAAAACTGTTTTTT. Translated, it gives CASSVQGAGEKLFF.

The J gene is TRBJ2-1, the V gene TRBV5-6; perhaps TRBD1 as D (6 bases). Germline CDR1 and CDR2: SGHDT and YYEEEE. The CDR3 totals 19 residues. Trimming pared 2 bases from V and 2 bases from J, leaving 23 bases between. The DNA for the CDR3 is TGTGCCAGCAGCTTCCGAATACTACAGGGAAGCGCGCCCTACAATGAGCAGTTCTTC. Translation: CASSFRILQGSAPYNEQFF.

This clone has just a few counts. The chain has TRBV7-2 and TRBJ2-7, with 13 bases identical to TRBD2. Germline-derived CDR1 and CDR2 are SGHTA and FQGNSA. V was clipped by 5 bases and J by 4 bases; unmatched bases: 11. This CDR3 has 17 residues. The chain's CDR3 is CASSPQVGLAGEYEQYF. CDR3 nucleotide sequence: TGTGCCAGCAGCCCGCAAGTAGGACTAGCGGGGGAGTACGAGCAGTACTTC.